These 23 T cell receptor beta chains share one sample of origin, sequenced in a study of CD8+CD57+ T cells in acquired aplastic anemia. Using genomic DNA as the template, TCR beta VDJ and CDR3 profiling was carried out. TCRdb used MiXCR to reprocess the reads, holding one entry per CDR3 protein. Found here are 180,000 or so distinct CDR3 sequences, about 47% of them singletons; the top ten hold under 3.5%. The material sequenced was sorted CD4+, CD8+, or CD8+CD57+ T cells (not recorded which) from PBMCs. The receptors were sampled from a human donor in good health.

This clonotype was detected only a few times. One end of the junction is discordant with germline, which a read error may explain. The J gene is TRBJ1-3, the V gene TRBV20-1; 7 bases line up with TRBD1. Per the germline V gene, CDR1 is DFQATT and CDR2 is SNEGSKA (reference sequence). CDR3 length: 15 residues. The CDR3 DNA reads TGCGGTGCCCCCGCGGAGGGGGCTATAGGAAACACCATATATTTT. Translating it yields CGAPAEGAIGNTIYF.

This clonotype was detected many times. The chain is built from TRBV5-6 and TRBJ2-3, with a possible D match to TRBD2 (5 bases). This CDR3 comprises 14 residues. Germline V gene sequence: CDR1 SGHDT, CDR2 YYEEEE. V lost 4 bases, J lost 0 bases, and 9 bases lay in between. CDR3 in DNA: TGTGCCAGCAGCACTAGAGCTAGCACAGATACGCAGTATTTT. As protein: CASSTRASTDTQYF. The variable domain in full, completed from reference TRBV5-6 and TRBJ2-3, reads DAGVTQSPTHLIKTRGQQVTLRCSPKSGHDTVSWYQQALGQGPQFIFQYYEEEERQRGNFPDRFSGHQFPNYSSELNVNALLLGDSALYLCASSTRASTDTQYFGPGTRLTVL.

J is TRBJ2-2 and V is TRBV10-1; tentative D call: TRBD1 (6 bases). This CDR3 spans 16 amino acids. Trimming stripped 1 base from V and 0 bases from J, with 9 bases between. Germline loops: CDR1 WNHNN, CDR2 SYGVQD (reference sequence). The CDR3 here is CASSEFGTTNTGELFF. The CDR3 nucleotides are TGCGCCAGCAGTGAGTTCGGGACAACGAACACCGGGGAGCTGTTTTTT.

This clonotype was counted many times. The chain carries TRBV19 and TRBJ1-2, with D unresolved. Trimming left V 1 base short and J 4 bases short, with 16 bases between. CDR1 is LNHDA, CDR2 SQIVND, per germline (reference sequence). CDR3 length equals 16 residues. In DNA, the CDR3 is TGTGCCAGTAGTATAGGGGAACCTGTCCGCTCCTATGGCTACACCTTC. Its translation: CASSIGEPVRSYGYTF.

This clonotype has a count of ten or more. The V call is TRBV4-1, the J call TRBJ2-5, with D uncertain. The ends were cut back, 1 base at V and 5 bases at J, with 11 bases in the middle. The CDR3 is 14 residues long. CDR1 and CDR2 (germline): MGHRA, YSYEKL. CDR3 nucleotides: TGCGCCAGCAGCCAAGGCCAAGGATACGAGACCCAGTACTTC. Its translation is CASSQGQGYETQYF.

The chain employs TRBV9 and TRBJ2-7; maybe TRBD2 (5 bases). Judging by the DNA end, TRBJ2-4 fits better; the J call may be wrong. The CDR3 is 13 amino acids. CDR1 is SGDLS and CDR2 is YYNGEE in the germline V gene. As DNA, the CDR3 is TGTGCCAGCAGCGTCGGCGGGTCGGACATTCAGTACTTC. Translation: CASSVGGSDIQYF.

This clonotype was observed many times. The chain is built from TRBV5-1 and TRBJ2-1; no firm D call. CDR3 length: 14 amino acids. V was cut by 0 bases and J by 1 base, with 5 bases left in between. Germline V gene sequence: CDR1 SGHRS, CDR2 YFSETQ. In DNA form, the CDR3 reads TGCGCCAGCAGCTTGGGGGGATCCTACAATGAGCAGTTCTTC. Residues: CASSLGGSYNEQFF.

The chain couples TRBV7-9 to TRBJ2-5; perhaps TRBD1 as D (5 bases). V lost 5 bases, J lost 9 bases, and 16 bases lay in between. Germline V gives CDR1 SEHNR, CDR2 FQNEAQ (reference sequence). The CDR3 extends over 13 amino acids. CDR3 amino acids: CASSEAQGRAQYF. The CDR3, as DNA: TGTGCCAGCAGCGAGGCTCAGGGTCGGGCCCAGTACTTC.

The V call is TRBV7-6, the J call TRBJ2-3; D is possibly TRBD2 (5 bases). CDR1 is SGHVS, CDR2 FNYEAQ, per germline. Trimming removed 5 bases at V and 3 bases at J, with 18 bases between. The CDR3 loop spans 16 amino acids. The chain's CDR3 is CASSPFAGRQTDTQYF. As DNA, the CDR3 is TGTGCCAGCAGCCCCTTCGCGGGCCGACAAACAGATACGCAGTATTTT.

V and J are TRBV20-1 and TRBJ2-3; 15 bases are a match to TRBD2. This CDR3 comprises 17 residues. Germline V gene data show CDR1 as DFQATT and CDR2 as SNEGSKA (reference sequence). V was pared by 1 base and J by 3 bases, with 5 bases of the junction left unmatched. The CDR3 region is CSARAWTSGRGTDTQYF. The CDR3 region has the DNA TGCAGTGCTAGAGCTTGGACTAGCGGGAGGGGGACAGATACGCAGTATTTT.

The genes are TRBV20-1 and TRBJ2-5; 14 nucleotides line up with TRBD2. After removal of 0 bases from V and 4 bases from J, the junction contained 4 bases not matched to a gene. The CDR3 contains 16 residues. CDR1 and CDR2 from the germline V gene are DFQATT and SNEGSKA (reference sequence). CDR3 in DNA: TGCAGTGCTAGAGATATGGGACTAGCGGGAGTAGAGACCCAGTACTTC. Amino acid sequence: CSARDMGLAGVETQYF.

There are many counts of this clonotype. The chain employs TRBV7-9 and TRBJ1-5; weak D call: TRBD1 (6 bases). Germline values: CDR1 SEHNR, CDR2 FQNEAQ (reference sequence). Trimming stripped 4 bases from V and 0 bases from J, with 10 bases between. The CDR3 runs to 15 residues. In nucleotides, the CDR3 is TGTGCCAGCAGCTCCGGACAGAGTAGCAATCAGCCCCAGCATTTT. Its protein product is CASSSGQSSNQPQHF.

With respect to this clonotype: A much larger clone differs by one base, so this may be a read error. The CDR3 spells CAGSLEMGLGANVLTF. CDR3 coding DNA: TGTGCCGGCAGCTTGGAAATGGGTTTGGGAGCCAACGTCCTGACTTTC. V gene TRBV5-6 combines with J gene TRBJ2-6; D ambiguous. Per the germline V gene, CDR1 is SGHDT and CDR2 is YYEEEE. CDR3 length: 16 residues.

The V and J genes are TRBV10-3 and TRBJ2-3; 9 nucleotides agree with TRBD2. The CDR3 is 15 residues long. Germline values: CDR1 ENHRY, CDR2 SYGVKD. J lost 4 bases, V lost 5 bases, and 7 bases had no gene match. Here the CDR3 DNA reads TGTGCCATCAGTCCCGGGACTAGCAGCGCAGATACGCAGTATTTT. Its translation: CAISPGTSSADTQYF.

The genes are TRBV6-2 or TRBV6-3 and TRBJ2-1, with TRBD2 identical over 12 bases. V was clipped by 6 bases and J by 3 bases; unmatched bases: 6. This CDR3 comprises 16 residues. CDR1 and CDR2 (germline): MNHEY, SVGEGT. DNA of the CDR3: TGTGCCAGCAGGACAAGACTAGCGGGAGTCTACAATGAGCAGTTCTTC. It is translated as CASRTRLAGVYNEQFF.

J is TRBJ2-7 and V is TRBV2; D is perhaps TRBD1 (5 bases). The length of the CDR3 is 15 residues. Per the germline V gene, CDR1 is SNHLY and CDR2 is FYNNEI. V was trimmed by 7 bases and J by 6 bases, leaving 22 bases between them. CDR3 nucleotides: TGTGCCAGCAAAATGGATAGGCAGGGTAGGGTCGAGCAGTACTTC. Its translation is CASKMDRQGRVEQYF.

Of note for this clonotype: The junction and the germline gene differ at one end; a read error may be behind it. This sequence joins TRBV7-6 and TRBJ1-6; D perhaps matches TRBD1 (5 bases). Germline CDR1 SGHVS, CDR2 FNYEAQ. The CDR3 runs 17 residues. The CDR3 sequence is CASSLGGYGSYNSPLHF. The CDR3 DNA sequence: TGCGCCAGCAGCTTGGGGGGATACGGCTCCTATAATTCACCCCTCCACTTT.

This clonotype was seen only a few times. The chain carries TRBV7-3 and TRBJ2-7, with D possibly TRBD1 on 6 matching bases. Germline V lookup: CDR1 SGHTA, CDR2 FQGTGA. This CDR3 region has 13 residues. Trimming pared 4 bases from V and 1 base from J, leaving 8 bases between. The CDR3 here is CASSWGQSYEQYF. The DNA for the CDR3 is TGTGCCAGCAGCTGGGGGCAGTCCTACGAGCAGTACTTC.

The chain is built from TRBV6-4 and TRBJ2-2; 7 nucleotides agree with TRBD1. V was clipped by 6 bases and J by 3 bases; unmatched bases: 13. The CDR3 extends over 17 amino acids. Germline values: CDR1 MRHNA, CDR2 SNTAGT. The chain's CDR3 is CASRHSLRQGDTGELFF. CDR3 DNA: TGTGCCAGCAGACACTCCTTGAGACAGGGCGACACCGGGGAGCTGTTTTTT.

The chain couples TRBV7-3 to TRBJ2-1; D is undetermined. The germline gives CDR1 SGHTA, CDR2 FQGTGA. Trimming left V 0 bases short and J 4 bases short, with 13 bases between. There are 16 residues in the CDR3. The CDR3 loop is CASSLTAYSSYNEQFF. The CDR3 DNA reads TGTGCCAGCAGCTTAACGGCCTACTCTTCGTACAATGAGCAGTTCTTC.

This chain uses TRBV29-1 with TRBJ2-7; unclear D gene. This CDR3 is built from 11 residues. Per germline, CDR1 SQVTM and CDR2 ANQGSEA. Trimming pared 7 bases from V and 1 base from J, leaving 8 bases between. The CDR3 reads CSARISYEQYF. The CDR3 coding sequence is TGCAGCGCCCGGATTTCCTACGAGCAGTACTTC.

This clonotype was counted between two and nine times. This chain links TRBV7-3 with TRBJ2-1, with no clear D. V gave up 5 bases and J gave up 9 bases, with 11 bases separating them. The CDR3 contains 12 residues. The V gene's germline CDR1 is SGHTA and CDR2 FQGTGA. The CDR3 DNA reads TGTGCCAGCAGCCATCCGTTAGGTGAGCAGTTCTTC. Its protein product is CASSHPLGEQFF.

V is TRBV20-1 and J is TRBJ2-1; TRBD2 is a possible D gene (5 bases). Trimming cost V 3 bases and J 13 bases, with 19 bases left between them. CDR1 DFQATT and CDR2 SNEGSKA come from the germline V gene (reference sequence). CDR3 length: 13 amino acids. Here the CDR3 reads CSASTEVGGEQFF. CDR3 sequence (DNA): TGCAGTGCTAGTACGGAGGTTGGAGGTGAACAGTTCTTC.